Listed below are T cell receptor beta chains from one sample, sequenced in a study of blood T cell repertoires in COVID-19. The repertoire was sequenced with immunoSEQ multiplex PCR; TCRdb's copy has only in-frame clones and lacks some. The sample lists about 310,000 clones; around nine tenths were seen once. Sequences were obtained from PBMCs or T cells enriched from blood (not recorded which). These receptors came from a woman aged 35 to 49 who had recovered from COVID-19. Both conserved end residues are part of each CDR3. The D gene is left open where the match is weak. Size is omitted from some rows. Given values are once, few, many or a class for expanded clones.

abundance | j_gene | d_gene | v_gene | CDR3aa | CDR3nt
NA | TRBJ2-5 | TRBD2 | TRBV28 | CASSLYSGGALTQYF | TGTGCCAGCAGTTTATATAGCGGGGGGGCCCTGACCCAGTACTTC
NA | TRBJ1-2 | NA | TRBV6-4 | CASSPRLGQPYGYTF | TGTGCCAGCAGCCCACGTTTAGGACAGCCCTATGGCTACACCTTC
NA | TRBJ2-5 | TRBD1 | TRBV28 | CASSALQQGQETQYF | TGTGCCAGCAGTGCCCTTCAACAGGGGCAAGAGACCCAGTACTTC
NA | TRBJ1-5 | TRBD1 | TRBV6-2/TRBV6-3 | CASSYSRTGLGQPQHF | TGTGCCAGCAGTTACTCTCGGACAGGGTTAGGGCAGCCCCAGCATTTT
NA | TRBJ2-1 | TRBD2 | TRBV9 | CASSIAGREAEQFF | TGTGCCAGCAGCATCGCGGGGAGGGAGGCTGAGCAGTTCTTC
NA | TRBJ2-3 | TRBD2 | TRBV11-3 | CASSPGLAGSDTQYF | TGTGCCAGCAGCCCGGGACTAGCGGGGTCAGATACGCAGTATTTT
NA | TRBJ2-7 | NA | TRBV29-1 | CSVGRDYEQYF | TGCAGCGTTGGGAGGGACTACGAGCAGTACTTC
NA | TRBJ1-2 | NA | TRBV7-2 | CASSLGKGPEGYTF | TGTGCCAGCAGCTTAGGGAAGGGGCCCGAGGGCTACACCTTC
NA | TRBJ2-1 | TRBD2 | TRBV24-1 | CATSDTGLAGPRGEQFF | TGTGCCACCAGTGACACGGGACTAGCGGGCCCTAGGGGTGAGCAGTTCTTC
once | TRBJ2-3 | NA | TRBV19 | CASSTRRVGLSTTDTQYF | TGTGCCAGTAGTACGAGGAGGGTCGGACTTTCCACCACAGATACGCAGTATTTT
NA | TRBJ2-7 | NA | TRBV28 | CASSLREEQYF | TGTGCCAGCAGTTTACGGGAAGAGCAGTACTTC
NA | TRBJ1-1 | NA | TRBV6-5 | CASSAGGTEAFF | TGTGCCAGCAGCGCAGGAGGGACTGAAGCTTTCTTT
NA | TRBJ2-5 | NA | TRBV7-3 | CASSFKGVETQYF | TGTGCCAGCAGCTTCAAAGGGGTAGAGACCCAGTACTTC
NA | TRBJ2-2 | NA | TRBV6-4 | CASSDGTNTGELFF | TGTGCCAGCAGTGACGGGACAAACACCGGGGAGCTGTTTTTT
NA | TRBJ2-1 | TRBD2 | TRBV7-2 | CASSWTGAGELNEQFF | TGTGCCAGCAGCTGGACTGGAGCGGGAGAGTTAAATGAGCAGTTCTTC
few | TRBJ2-1 | NA | TRBV15 | CATSTHPRKSYNEQFF | TGTGCCACCAGCACCCACCCGAGGAAGTCCTACAATGAGCAGTTCTTC
NA | TRBJ1-1 | NA | TRBV25-1 | CASSDGGRTEAFF | TGTGCCAGCAGTGACGGGGGTAGAACTGAAGCTTTCTTT
NA | TRBJ1-2 | TRBD1 | TRBV20-1 | CSAREVDRGLF | TGCAGTGCTAGAGAAGTGGACAGGGGGCTCTTC
NA | TRBJ1-2 | TRBD1 | TRBV4-2 | CASGRTGANYGYTF | TGTGCCAGCGGTCGGACAGGGGCTAACTATGGCTACACCTTC
NA | TRBJ2-5 | TRBD1 | TRBV19 | CASSNRGGEETQYF | TGTGCCAGTAGCAACAGGGGTGGGGAAGAGACCCAGTACTTC
once | TRBJ1-1 | TRBD1 | TRBV6-5 | CASSYAPGGTEAFF | TGTGCCAGCAGTTACGCTCCAGGGGGCACTGAAGCTTTCTTT
NA | TRBJ1-5 | TRBD1 | TRBV9 | CASSPSPTGDQPQHF | TGTGCCAGCAGCCCTAGCCCCACAGGGGATCAGCCCCAGCATTTT
few | TRBJ1-1 | TRBD1 | TRBV11-2 | CASSLQGQGLNTEAFF | TGTGCCAGCAGCCTACAAGGACAGGGCTTGAACACTGAAGCTTTCTTT
NA | TRBJ1-4 | NA | TRBV6-5 | CASSFGGPSYEKLFF | TGTGCCAGCAGCTTCGGGGGTCCTAGTTATGAAAAACTGTTTTTT
NA | TRBJ1-2 | TRBD1 | TRBV7-9 | CASRHGQESFYGYTF | TGTGCCAGCAGGCACGGACAGGAGAGTTTCTATGGCTACACCTTC
NA | TRBJ1-1 | NA | TRBV28 | CASGARNTEAFF | TGTGCCAGCGGGGCGCGGAACACTGAAGCTTTCTTT
NA | TRBJ1-5 | NA | TRBV6-5 | CASSYGRGNQPQHF | TGTGCCAGCAGTTACGGGCGGGGCAATCAGCCCCAGCATTTT
NA | TRBJ2-3 | NA | TRBV11-2 | CASSLRGVGDTQYF | TGTGCCAGCAGCTTACGCGGGGTAGGAGATACGCAGTATTTT
NA | TRBJ2-5 | NA | TRBV5-6 | CASSFYSGVVQETQYF | TGTGCCAGCAGCTTTTATTCGGGGGTTGTCCAAGAGACCCAGTACTTC
NA | TRBJ1-5 | NA | TRBV5-6 | CASSLRQVGQPQHF | TGTGCCAGCAGCTTGAGACAGGTGGGACAGCCCCAGCATTTT
once | TRBJ2-7 | TRBD2 | TRBV28 | CASSRGTSVSYAYEQYF | TGTGCCAGCAGTCGGGGAACTAGCGTCTCTTACGCCTACGAGCAGTACTTC